These 27 T cell receptor beta chains originate from one sample sequenced in a study of CD8 T cells in Susac syndrome. It was with random hexamers that 0.5 to 1 ug RNA was reverse transcribed. TCRdb used MiXCR to reprocess the immunoSEQ multiplex PCR reads, holding one entry per CDR3 protein. The sample includes around 190,000 distinct CDR3 sequences, roughly 94% seen only once; the top ten take approximately 0.098%. Sequenced sample: CD4+ T cells from PBMCs. These receptors all stem from a human donor in good health.

The CDR3 loop reads CASSPSRGTEAFF. CDR3 DNA: TGTGCCAGCAGCCCCTCCAGGGGGACTGAAGCTTTCTTT. V is TRBV7-9 and J is TRBJ1-1; 7 bases map to TRBD1. Germline V gene data show CDR1 as SEHNR and CDR2 as FQNEAQ (reference sequence). The CDR3 has 13 residues. The ends lost 5 bases at V and 5 bases at J; junction bases unmatched: 5.

The genes are TRBV20-1 and TRBJ2-5, with 7 bases fitting TRBD1. Looked up from germline, CDR1 is DFQATT and CDR2 is SNEGSKA (reference sequence). The junction had 15 bases not matched to a gene; V was cut back by 6 bases and J by 2 bases. The CDR3 covers 16 residues. Here the CDR3 DNA reads TGCAGTGCCTCGGGGTTCGACAGGGTGAAGCAAGAGACCCAGTACTTC. Encoded protein: CSASGFDRVKQETQYF.

This clonotype was seen just once. The J gene is TRBJ2-7, the V gene TRBV18; D might be TRBD2 (6 bases). The CDR3 spans 16 residues. Germline loops: CDR1 KGHSH, CDR2 LQKENI. The V end was cut by 3 bases, the J end by 0 bases, with 15 bases between. In nucleotides, the CDR3 is TGTGCCAGCTCACCGGGGGGAACCGCAAGCTCCTACGAGCAGTACTTC. This codes for CASSPGGTASSYEQYF. Variable domain in full (rest from reference TRBV18 and TRBJ2-7): NAGVMQNPRHLVRRRGQEARLRCSPMKGHSHVYWYRQLPEEGLKFMVYLQKENIIDESGMPKERFSAEFPKEGPSILRIQQVVRGDSAAYFCASSPGGTASSYEQYFGPGTRLTVT.

The V gene is TRBV2, the J gene TRBJ2-5; tentative D call: TRBD1 (6 bases). From germline, CDR1 is SNHLY and CDR2 FYNNEI. The CDR3 contains 12 residues. Trimming left V 6 bases short and J 9 bases short, with 14 bases between. The CDR3 here is CASSANRAPQYF. The DNA for the CDR3 is TGTGCCAGCAGCGCGAACAGGGCTCCCCAGTACTTC.

The chain links TRBV7-2 to TRBJ2-3, with TRBD1 matching over 7 bases. The CDR3 length is 16 residues. With V trimmed by 5 bases and J by 2 bases, 10 bases remained unmatched. CDR1 and CDR2 from the germline V gene are SGHTA and FQGNSA. The CDR3 loop is CASSPRYRGHTDTQYF. In DNA, the CDR3 is TGTGCCAGCAGCCCACGATACAGGGGACACACAGATACGCAGTATTTT.

This clonotype was observed once. This chain connects TRBV5-1 to TRBJ1-1; D is undetermined. V lost 0 bases to trimming and J lost 1 base, with 10 bases between them. The germline V gene encodes CDR1 SGHRS and CDR2 YFSETQ. The CDR3 spans 15 residues. The CDR3 protein is CASSLVRAANTEAFF. CDR3 sequence (DNA): TGCGCCAGCAGCTTGGTTCGGGCAGCGAACACTGAAGCTTTCTTT.

This chain joins TRBV20-1 and TRBJ2-5; 7 bases agree with TRBD1. Germline V lookup: CDR1 DFQATT, CDR2 SNEGSKA (reference sequence). There are 14 residues in the CDR3. Germline trimming cut 3 bases from V and 6 bases from J; bases unmatched to any gene: 10. The CDR3 reads CSASGQGVGKTQYF. CDR3 nucleotide sequence: TGCAGTGCTAGCGGGCAGGGGGTAGGGAAGACCCAGTACTTC.

The rearrangement joins TRBV20-1 to TRBJ2-7, with 7 bases aligning to TRBD2. Germline values: CDR1 DFQATT, CDR2 SNEGSKA (reference sequence). This CDR3 has 11 residues. The V and J ends lost 7 bases and 7 bases, in that order; junction bases with no gene match: 7. CDR3 region: CSEGREGEQYF. The CDR3 coding sequence is TGCAGTGAGGGCAGGGAGGGTGAGCAGTACTTC.

The CDR3 region has the DNA TGTGCCAGCACCCAGCAGGGACTAGCGGTCACAGATACGCAGTATTTT. This codes for CASTQQGLAVTDTQYF. The chain recombines TRBV7-9 with TRBJ2-3, with 11 bases aligning to TRBD2. This CDR3 region has 16 residues. CDR1 is SEHNR and CDR2 is FQNEAQ in the germline V gene (reference sequence). Trimming removed 7 bases from V and 2 bases from J; junction bases left unmatched: 8.

This clonotype has a single count. V usage is TRBV20-1 and J usage is TRBJ2-3; 7 bases agree with TRBD2. Germline V CDR1 and CDR2: DFQATT, SNEGSKA (reference sequence). J gave up 2 bases and V 5 bases, and 7 bases lay outside the gene matches. CDR3 size: 14 residues. The DNA for the CDR3 is TGCAGTGCTCCGGCTAGCGGATCCACAGATACGCAGTATTTT. Translation: CSAPASGSTDTQYF.

V is TRBV28 and J is TRBJ2-1; TRBD2 matches at 13 bases. Germline V gene data show CDR1 as MDHEN and CDR2 as SYDVKM. The trim removed 5 bases at V and 4 bases at J, leaving 14 bases unmatched. The CDR3 loop spans 19 amino acids. DNA for the CDR3: TGTGCCAGCAGTCAGGACCGCCGGACTAGCGGGAGTAGGTACAATGAGCAGTTCTTC. It yields the protein CASSQDRRTSGSRYNEQFF.

This clonotype appeared once. The genes are TRBV24-1 and TRBJ1-1; TRBD1 aligns across 9 bases. Germline CDR1 is KGHDR and CDR2 is SFDVKD. The CDR3 loop spans 13 amino acids. Unmatched junction bases numbered 5, after V lost 7 bases and J lost 6 bases. The DNA for the CDR3 is TGTGCCACCAGCCAAGACAGGGGGTCTGAAGCTTTCTTT. It is translated as CATSQDRGSEAFF.

The rearrangement links TRBV19 to TRBJ2-5; the D is unclear. Trimming removed 3 bases at V and 6 bases at J, with 8 bases between. The CDR3 sequence is 12 residues long. Germline V gives CDR1 LNHDA, CDR2 SQIVND (reference sequence). CDR3 residues: CASSIGSQTQYF. The CDR3, as DNA: TGTGCCAGTAGTATCGGGTCGCAGACCCAGTACTTC.

The V call is TRBV11-2, the J call TRBJ2-7, with TRBD1 identical over 10 bases. The length of the CDR3 is 13 residues. From germline, CDR1 is SGHAT and CDR2 FQNNGV. V was pared by 4 bases and J by 6 bases, with 3 bases of the junction left unmatched. CDR3 bases: TGTGCCAGCAGCTACGGGACAGGGGTCGAGCAGTACTTC. Encoded protein: CASSYGTGVEQYF.

The chain combines TRBV7-2 with TRBJ2-4; perhaps TRBD1 as D (5 bases). Trimming removed 2 bases from V and 3 bases from J, with 17 bases in between. The CDR3 runs 17 residues. Germline V gene sequence: CDR1 SGHTA, CDR2 FQGNSA. CDR3 amino acids: CASSLNNAGFGKNIQYF. CDR3 DNA sequence: TGTGCCAGCAGCTTAAACAATGCAGGGTTTGGCAAAAACATTCAGTACTTC.

The chain combines TRBV27 with TRBJ2-7, with D perhaps being TRBD1 or TRBD2 (5 bases each). Germline V gene lookup returns CDR1 MNHEY and CDR2 SMNVEV (reference sequence). V lost 2 bases and J 0 bases, leaving 14 bases between the germline ends. CDR3 size: 16 residues. The CDR3 is CASSLVATASSYEQYF. As DNA, the CDR3 is TGTGCCAGCAGTTTAGTAGCGACAGCCAGCTCCTACGAGCAGTACTTC.

This clonotype has only a few counts. The genes are TRBV5-1 and TRBJ2-7; 7 bases fit TRBD1. CDR3 length: 14 residues. With V trimmed by 0 bases and J by 7 bases, 7 bases remained unmatched. Germline lookup yields CDR1 SGHRS and CDR2 YFSETQ. As DNA, the CDR3 is TGCGCCAGCAGCTTGGGACAGGGTCACGATGAGCAGTACTTC. Protein: CASSLGQGHDEQYF.

The chain recombines TRBV29-1 with TRBJ1-1; tentative D call: TRBD1 (6 bases). Germline CDR1 SQVTM, CDR2 ANQGSEA. The CDR3 runs to 13 residues. Deletions cut 1 base from V and 11 bases from J, with 17 bases between. CDR3 sequence (DNA): TGCAGCGTTGAAGTAGGGGGTCGGATGCGGGCTTTCTTT. Translating it yields CSVEVGGRMRAFF.

J is TRBJ2-7 and V is TRBV12-3 or TRBV12-4; 9 nucleotides match TRBD1. The CDR3 length is 13 residues. J gave up 7 bases and V 6 bases, and 7 bases lay outside the gene matches. DNA of the CDR3: TGTGCCAGCAGGATCGGACAGGGGCGTGAGCAGTACTTC. The encoded protein is CASRIGQGREQYF.

The chain recombines TRBV30 with TRBJ2-2; 9 bases agree with TRBD2. CDR3 length equals 12 residues. CDR1 and CDR2 from the germline V gene are GTSNPN and SVGIG (reference sequence). CDR3 in DNA: TGTGCTGGTTTAGGACTAGCGGGGGAGCTGTTTTTT. This gives the protein CAGLGLAGELFF. The full variable domain, rest sourced from reference TRBV30 and TRBJ2-2, is SQTIHQWPATLVQPVGSPLSLECTVEGTSNPNLYWYRQAAGRGLQLLFYSVGIGQISSEVPQNLSASRPQDRQFILSSKKLLLSDSGFYLCAGLGLAGELFFGEGSRLTVL.

The CDR3 is CASSFSQNTEAFF. CDR3 sequence (DNA): TGTGCCAGCAGCTTTTCTCAGAACACTGAAGCTTTCTTT. The chain links TRBV5-4 to TRBJ1-1; D gene uncertain. The germline V and J ends were trimmed by 2 bases and 1 base, with 6 bases remaining between them. From germline, CDR1 is SGHNT and CDR2 YYREEE (reference sequence). The CDR3 extends over 13 amino acids.

The chain links TRBV9 to TRBJ1-2; 8 bases align to TRBD1. Losses at the gene ends were 4 bases for V and 8 bases for J; bases not matched to a gene: 4. CDR1 and CDR2 from the germline V gene are SGDLS and YYNGEE. CDR3 size: 12 residues. DNA for the CDR3: TGTGCCAGCAGCATCGGGACAGGCGGCTACACCTTC. The encoded protein is CASSIGTGGYTF.

This chain links TRBV3-1 with TRBJ1-5, with unresolved D. This CDR3 spans 13 amino acids. In germline, CDR1 is LGHDT, CDR2 YNNKEL (reference sequence). Between the trimmed V and J ends, which lost 4 bases and 8 bases, there was a span of 12 bases. The CDR3 region is CASSPAGMEPQHF. In nucleotides, the CDR3 is TGTGCCAGCAGCCCCGCGGGGATGGAGCCCCAGCATTTT.

The rearrangement uses TRBV13 and TRBJ2-5; D is perhaps TRBD1 (7 bases). V lost 5 bases, J lost 4 bases, and 14 bases lay in between. Germline V CDR1 and CDR2: PRHDT, FYEKMQ (reference sequence). The CDR3 contains 14 residues. CDR3 DNA sequence: TGTGCCAGCAGCACTCGGCAGGGGGGAGAGACCCAGTACTTC. This codes for CASSTRQGGETQYF.

The V and J genes are TRBV29-1 and TRBJ2-5, with a weak D call TRBD2 (5 bases). The germline V gene encodes CDR1 SQVTM and CDR2 ANQGSEA. This CDR3 contains 11 residues. V lost 3 bases, J lost 9 bases, and 11 bases lay in between. The CDR3 protein is CSVEIRGPQYF. The CDR3 DNA is TGCAGCGTTGAGATACGAGGGCCCCAGTACTTC. The full variable domain, rest sourced from reference TRBV29-1 and TRBJ2-5, is SAVISQKPSRDICQRGTSLTIQCQVDSQVTMMFWYRQQPGQSLTLIATANQGSEATYESGFVIDKFPISRPNLTFSTLTVSNMSPEDSSIYLCSVEIRGPQYFGPGTRLLVL.

The chain combines TRBV7-2 with TRBJ2-3; 9 bases map to TRBD2. The length of the CDR3 is 14 residues. The V gene's germline CDR1 is SGHTA and CDR2 FQGNSA. Trimming took 2 bases from V and 6 from J; bases not matched to a gene: 3. This chain's CDR3 is CASSLIAGADTQYF. DNA of the CDR3: TGTGCCAGCAGCTTAATAGCGGGAGCCGATACGCAGTATTTT.

The chain joins TRBV9 to TRBJ2-1; 16 bases match TRBD2. The CDR3 extends over 20 amino acids. CDR1 is SGDLS, CDR2 YYNGEE, per germline. V shed 4 bases, J shed 9 bases, and the junction held 19 bases outside the gene matches. The CDR3 bases are TGTGCCAGCAGCCCCAGGATGGGTGGGACTAGCGGGAGGGCCGGGGGTGAGCAGTTCTTC. It translates to CASSPRMGGTSGRAGGEQFF.